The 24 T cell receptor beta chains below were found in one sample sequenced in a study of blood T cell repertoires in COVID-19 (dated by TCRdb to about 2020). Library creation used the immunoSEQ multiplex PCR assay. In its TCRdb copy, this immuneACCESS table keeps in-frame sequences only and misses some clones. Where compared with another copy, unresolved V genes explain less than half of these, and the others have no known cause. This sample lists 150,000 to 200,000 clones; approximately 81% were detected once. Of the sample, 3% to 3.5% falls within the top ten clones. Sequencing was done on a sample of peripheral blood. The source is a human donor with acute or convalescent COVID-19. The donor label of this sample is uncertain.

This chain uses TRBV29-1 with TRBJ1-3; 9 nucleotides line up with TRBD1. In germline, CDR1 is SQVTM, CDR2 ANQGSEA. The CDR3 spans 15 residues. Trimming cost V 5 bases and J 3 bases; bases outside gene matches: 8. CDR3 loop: CSVILPGQGGNTIYF. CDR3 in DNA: TGCAGCGTTATCCTACCGGGACAGGGTGGAAACACCATATATTTT.

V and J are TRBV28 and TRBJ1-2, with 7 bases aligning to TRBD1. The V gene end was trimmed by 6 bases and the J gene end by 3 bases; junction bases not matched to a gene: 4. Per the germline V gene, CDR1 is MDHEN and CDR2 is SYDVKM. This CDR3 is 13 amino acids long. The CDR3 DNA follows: TGTGCCAGCAGCGCCGGACAGGACTATGGCTACACCTTC. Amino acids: CASSAGQDYGYTF.

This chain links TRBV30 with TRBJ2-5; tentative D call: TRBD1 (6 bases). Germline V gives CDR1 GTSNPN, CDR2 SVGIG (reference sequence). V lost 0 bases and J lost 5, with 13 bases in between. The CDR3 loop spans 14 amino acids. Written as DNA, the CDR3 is TGTGCCTGGAGTGTACCAGGGGCGCGGGAGACCCAGTACTTC. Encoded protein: CAWSVPGARETQYF.

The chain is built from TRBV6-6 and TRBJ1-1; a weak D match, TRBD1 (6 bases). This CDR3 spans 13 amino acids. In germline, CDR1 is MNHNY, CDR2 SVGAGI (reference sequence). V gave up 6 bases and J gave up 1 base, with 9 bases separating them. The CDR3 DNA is TGTGCCAGCAGCAACAGGGAGAACACTGAAGCTTTCTTT. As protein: CASSNRENTEAFF.

CDR3 DNA: TGTGCCAGCAGCTTAGAGGTACAGGGTGGCGGCTACACCTTC. Amino acids: CASSLEVQGGGYTF. This rearrangement joins TRBV7-9 to TRBJ1-2; D possibly corresponds to TRBD1 (6 bases). CDR1 is SEHNR, CDR2 FQNEAQ, per germline (reference sequence). This CDR3 contains 14 residues. Trimming cost V 1 base and J 8 bases, with 14 bases left between them.

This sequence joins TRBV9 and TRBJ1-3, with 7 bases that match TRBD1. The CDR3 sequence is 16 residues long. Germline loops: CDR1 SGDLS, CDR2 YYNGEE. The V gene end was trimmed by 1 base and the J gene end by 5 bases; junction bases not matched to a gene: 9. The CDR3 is CASSVRDREARNTIYF. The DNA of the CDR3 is TGTGCCAGCAGCGTAAGAGACAGGGAGGCACGAAACACCATATATTTT.

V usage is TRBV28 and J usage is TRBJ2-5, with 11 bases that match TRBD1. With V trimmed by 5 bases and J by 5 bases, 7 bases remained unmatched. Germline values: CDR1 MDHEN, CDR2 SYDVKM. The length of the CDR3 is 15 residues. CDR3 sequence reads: CASSPGQGVKETQYF. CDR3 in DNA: TGTGCCAGCAGTCCGGGACAGGGGGTTAAGGAGACCCAGTACTTC.

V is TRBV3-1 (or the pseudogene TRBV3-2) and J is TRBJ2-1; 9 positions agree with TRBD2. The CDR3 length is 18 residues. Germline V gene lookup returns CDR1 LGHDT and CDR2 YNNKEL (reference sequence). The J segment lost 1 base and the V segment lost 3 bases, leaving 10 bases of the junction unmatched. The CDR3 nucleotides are TGTGCCAGCAGCCAGGGGTTTAGCGGGGGCCGGTCCTACAATGAGCAGTTCTTC. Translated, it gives CASSQGFSGGRSYNEQFF.

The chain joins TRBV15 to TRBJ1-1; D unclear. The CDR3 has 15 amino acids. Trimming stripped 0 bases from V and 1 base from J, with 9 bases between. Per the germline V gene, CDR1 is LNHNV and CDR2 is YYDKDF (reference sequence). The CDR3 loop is CATSRDWAGNTEAFF. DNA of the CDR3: TGTGCCACCAGCAGAGATTGGGCCGGGAACACTGAAGCTTTCTTT. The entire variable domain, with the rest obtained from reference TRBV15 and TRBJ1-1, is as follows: DAMVIQNPRYQVTQFGKPVTLSCSQTLNHNVMYWYQQKSSQAPKLLFHYYDKDFNNEADTPDNFQSRRPNTSFCFLDIRSPGLGDTAMYLCATSRDWAGNTEAFFGQGTRLTVV.

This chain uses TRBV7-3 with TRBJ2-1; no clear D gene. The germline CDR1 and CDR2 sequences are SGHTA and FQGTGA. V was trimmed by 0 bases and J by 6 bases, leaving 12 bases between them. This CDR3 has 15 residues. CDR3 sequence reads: CASSLTPTGGNEQFF. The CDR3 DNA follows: TGTGCCAGCAGCTTAACTCCCACCGGCGGCAATGAGCAGTTCTTC.

In DNA, the CDR3 is TGCGCCAGCAGCCAAGATCAGACGGGTCGGAACCTTAACTATGGCTACACCTTC. Amino acid sequence: CASSQDQTGRNLNYGYTF. V and J are TRBV4-1 and TRBJ1-2; D gene ambiguous. The germline V gene encodes CDR1 MGHRA and CDR2 YSYEKL. V lost 0 bases to trimming and J lost 1 base, with 18 bases between them. The CDR3 is made up of 18 amino acids.

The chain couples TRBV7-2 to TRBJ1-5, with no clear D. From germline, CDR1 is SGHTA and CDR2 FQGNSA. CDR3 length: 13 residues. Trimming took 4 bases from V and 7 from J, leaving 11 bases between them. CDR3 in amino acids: CASSSGPRQPQHF. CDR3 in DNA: TGTGCCAGCAGCTCTGGGCCGAGACAGCCCCAGCATTTT.

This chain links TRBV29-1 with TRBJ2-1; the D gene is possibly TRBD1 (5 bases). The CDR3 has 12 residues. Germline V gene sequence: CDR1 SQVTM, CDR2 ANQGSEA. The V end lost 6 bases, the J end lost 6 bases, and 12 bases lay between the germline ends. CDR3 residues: CSVTGYGNEQFF. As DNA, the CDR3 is TGCAGCGTCACAGGTTATGGCAATGAGCAGTTCTTC.

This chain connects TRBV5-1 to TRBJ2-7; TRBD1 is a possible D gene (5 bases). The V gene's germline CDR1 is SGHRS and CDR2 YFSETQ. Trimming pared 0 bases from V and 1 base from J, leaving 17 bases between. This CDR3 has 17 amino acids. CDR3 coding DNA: TGCGCCAGCAGCTTGGGGGCAGGCCCCAGGGATTCCTACGAGCAGTACTTC. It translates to CASSLGAGPRDSYEQYF. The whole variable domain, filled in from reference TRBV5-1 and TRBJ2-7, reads KAGVTQTPRYLIKTRGQQVTLSCSPISGHRSVSWYQQTPGQGLQFLFEYFSETQRNKGNFPGRFSGRQFSNSRSEMNVSTLELGDSALYLCASSLGAGPRDSYEQYFGPGTRLTVT.

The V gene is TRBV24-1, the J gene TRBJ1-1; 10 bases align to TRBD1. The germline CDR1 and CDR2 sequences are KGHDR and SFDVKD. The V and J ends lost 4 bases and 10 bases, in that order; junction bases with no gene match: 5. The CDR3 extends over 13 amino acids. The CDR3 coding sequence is TGTGCCACCAGTGACGGGACAGGGGATGTAGCTTTCTTT. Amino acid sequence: CATSDGTGDVAFF.

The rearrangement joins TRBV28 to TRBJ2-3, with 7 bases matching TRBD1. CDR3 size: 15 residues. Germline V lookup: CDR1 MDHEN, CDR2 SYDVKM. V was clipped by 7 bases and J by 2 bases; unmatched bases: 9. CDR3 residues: CASILDRVATDTQYF. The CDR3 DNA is TGTGCCAGCATCCTAGACAGGGTGGCCACAGATACGCAGTATTTT.

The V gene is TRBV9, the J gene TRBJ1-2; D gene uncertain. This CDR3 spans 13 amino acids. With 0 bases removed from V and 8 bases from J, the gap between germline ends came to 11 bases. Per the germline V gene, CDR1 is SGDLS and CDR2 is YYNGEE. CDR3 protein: CASSVGQRLGYTF. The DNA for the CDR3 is TGTGCCAGCAGCGTAGGGCAGCGATTGGGCTACACCTTC.

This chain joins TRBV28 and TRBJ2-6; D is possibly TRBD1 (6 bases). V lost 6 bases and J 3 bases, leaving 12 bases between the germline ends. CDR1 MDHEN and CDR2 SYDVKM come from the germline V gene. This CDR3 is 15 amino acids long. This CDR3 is CASRSPGVGANVLTF. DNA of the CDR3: TGTGCCAGCAGATCTCCAGGGGTTGGGGCCAACGTCCTGACTTTC. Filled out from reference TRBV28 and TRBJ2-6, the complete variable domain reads DVKVTQSSRYLVKRTGEKVFLECVQDMDHENMFWYRQDPGLGLRLIYFSYDVKMKEKGDIPEGYSVSREKKERFSLILESASTNQTSMYLCASRSPGVGANVLTFGAGSRLTVL.

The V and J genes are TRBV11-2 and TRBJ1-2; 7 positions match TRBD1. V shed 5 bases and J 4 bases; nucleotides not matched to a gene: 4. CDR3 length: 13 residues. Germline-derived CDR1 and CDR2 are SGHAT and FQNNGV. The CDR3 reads CASSPGTAYGYTF. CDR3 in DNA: TGTGCCAGCAGCCCCGGGACAGCCTATGGCTACACCTTC.

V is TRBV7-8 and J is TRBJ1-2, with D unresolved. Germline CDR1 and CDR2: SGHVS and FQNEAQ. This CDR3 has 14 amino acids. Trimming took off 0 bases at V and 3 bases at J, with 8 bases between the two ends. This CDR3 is CASSLAGTDYGYTF. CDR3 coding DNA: TGTGCCAGCAGCTTAGCGGGTACAGACTATGGCTACACCTTC.

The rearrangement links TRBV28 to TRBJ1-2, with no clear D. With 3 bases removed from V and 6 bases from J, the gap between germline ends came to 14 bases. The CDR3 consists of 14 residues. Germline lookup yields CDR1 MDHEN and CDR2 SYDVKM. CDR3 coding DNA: TGTGCCAGCAGTTTGAGGGAGTACGGGAATGGCTACACCTTC. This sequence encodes CASSLREYGNGYTF.

The CDR3, as DNA: TGTGCCAGCTCACCTACAGGGGACAACAATGAGCAGTTCTTC. As protein: CASSPTGDNNEQFF. The gene calls are TRBV18 and TRBJ2-1; TRBD1 matches at 7 bases. V gave up 3 bases and J gave up 5 bases; unmatched junction bases: 4. Germline CDR1 is KGHSH and CDR2 is LQKENI. The CDR3 extends over 14 amino acids.

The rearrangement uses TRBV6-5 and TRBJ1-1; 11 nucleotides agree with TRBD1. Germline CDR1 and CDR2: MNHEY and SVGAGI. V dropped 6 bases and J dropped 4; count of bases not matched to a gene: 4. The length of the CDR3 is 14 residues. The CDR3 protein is CASSLDRGPTEAFF. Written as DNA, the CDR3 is TGTGCCAGCAGCCTGGACAGGGGGCCCACTGAAGCTTTCTTT.

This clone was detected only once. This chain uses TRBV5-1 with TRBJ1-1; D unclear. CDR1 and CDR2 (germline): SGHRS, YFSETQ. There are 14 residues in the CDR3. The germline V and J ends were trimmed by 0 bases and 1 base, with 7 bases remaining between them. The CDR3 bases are TGCGCCAGCAGCTTGGCCGGGGAGAACACTGAAGCTTTCTTT. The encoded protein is CASSLAGENTEAFF.